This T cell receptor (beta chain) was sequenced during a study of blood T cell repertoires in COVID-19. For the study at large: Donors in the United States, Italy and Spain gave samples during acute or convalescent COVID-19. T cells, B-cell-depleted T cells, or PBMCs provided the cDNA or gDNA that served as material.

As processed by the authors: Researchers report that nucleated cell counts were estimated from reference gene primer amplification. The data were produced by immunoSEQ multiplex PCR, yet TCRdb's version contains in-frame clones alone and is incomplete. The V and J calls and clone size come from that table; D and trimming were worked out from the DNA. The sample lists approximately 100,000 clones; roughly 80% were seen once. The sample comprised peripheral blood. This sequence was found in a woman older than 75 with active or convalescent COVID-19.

The CDR3 region has the DNA TGTGCCAGCAGCAAGGGGGGGGACGAGCAGTACTTC. Protein: CASSKGGDEQYF. V gene TRBV4-2 combines with J gene TRBJ2-7, with D possibly being TRBD2 (7 bases). Between the trimmed V and J ends, which lost 5 bases and 5 bases, there was a span of 10 bases. The CDR3 is 12 residues long. Looked up from germline, CDR1 is LGHNA and CDR2 is YNFKEQ.